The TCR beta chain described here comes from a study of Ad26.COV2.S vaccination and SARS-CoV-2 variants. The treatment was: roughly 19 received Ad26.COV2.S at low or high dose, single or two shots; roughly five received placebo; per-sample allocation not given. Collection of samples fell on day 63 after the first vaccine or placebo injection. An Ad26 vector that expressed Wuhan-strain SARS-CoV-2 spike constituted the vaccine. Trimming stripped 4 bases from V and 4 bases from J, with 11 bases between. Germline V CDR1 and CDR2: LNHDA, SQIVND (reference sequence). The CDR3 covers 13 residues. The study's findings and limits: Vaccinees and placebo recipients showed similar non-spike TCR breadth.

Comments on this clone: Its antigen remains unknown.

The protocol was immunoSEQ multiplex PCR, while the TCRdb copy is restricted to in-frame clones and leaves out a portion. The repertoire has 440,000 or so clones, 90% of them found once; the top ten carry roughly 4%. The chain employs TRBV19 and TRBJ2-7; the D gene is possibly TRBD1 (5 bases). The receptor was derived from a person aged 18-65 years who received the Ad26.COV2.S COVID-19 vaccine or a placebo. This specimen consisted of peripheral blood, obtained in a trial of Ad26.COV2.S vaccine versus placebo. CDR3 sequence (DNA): TGTGCCAGTAGTACCGGACAAGAATACGAGCAGTACTTC. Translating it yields CASSTGQEYEQYF.